This T cell receptor (beta chain) was profiled in a study of radiotherapy plus CTLA-4 blockade in lung cancer. Findings of the study overall: TCR clones of tumor origin grew in blood after radiotherapy plus ipilimumab.

The assay was immunoSEQ multiplex PCR, and TCRdb's table has in-frame clones only and misses some. The table records 53,000 or so clones, 70% to 90% of them present only once. Of note for this clone: Its antigen is currently unknown.

CDR3 size: 15 residues. V was pared by 4 bases and J by 1 base, with 4 bases of the junction left unmatched. Germline CDR1 is SGHTA and CDR2 is FQGNSA. This chain joins TRBV7-2 and TRBJ2-3, with 8 bases lining up with TRBD1. This clonotype originated in a human donor with non-small cell lung cancer whose response to radiotherapy plus ipilimumab could not be evaluated. Sequencing was performed on peripheral blood, taken from a patient treated with radiotherapy plus ipilimumab. The CDR3 region has the DNA TGTGCCAGCAGCTCCGGACAGGGAGGCACAGATACGCAGTATTTT. Translating gives CASSSGQGGTDTQYF.